The clone carrying this T cell receptor (beta chain) was observed a few times. MiXCR was run by TCRdb on the RT-PCR reads, yielding one entry per CDR3 protein. The sample yields about 840 distinct CDR3 sequences, around two fifths seen once. This specimen belongs to a study of patients and donors after allogeneic stem cell transplantation. Trimming took off 7 bases at V and 1 base at J, with 13 bases between the two ends. This CDR3 region has 14 residues. The source material was blood, either unsorted or a sorted T cell fraction (not recorded which). The sequence was obtained from a human donor who was either an allogeneic HSCT recipient or a stem cell or donor lymphocyte infusion donor (not recorded which). It is not recorded whose cells these are; they may come from a transplant donor. The chain carries TRBV12-3 or TRBV12-4 and TRBJ1-1, with D unclear. The DNA for the CDR3 is TGTGCCAGCACATTAACGGCAGGGAACACTGAAGCTTTCTTT. Translated: CASTLTAGNTEAFF.